This T cell receptor beta chain was identified in a study of OX40 agonist ivuxolimab in advanced cancers. The method was immunoSEQ multiplex PCR; TCRdb's version includes in-frame clones alone and lacks a portion of them. The repertoire holds about 58,000 clones, 86% seen once, with 0.8% to 1% in the top ten. V gave up 2 bases and J gave up 3 bases, with 4 bases separating them. Germline V gives CDR1 MNHEY, CDR2 SVGAGI. CDR3 length: 12 residues. Patients were ruled out by autoimmune disease history or systemic immunosuppression. This material consisted of CD4+ or CD8+ T cells sorted from blood, taken in a trial of the OX40 agonist ivuxolimab. This chain links TRBV6-5 with TRBJ1-2; D gene unclear. The receptor was derived from an adult with an advanced solid tumor such as melanoma, head and neck, liver or kidney cancer. The CDR3 protein is CASSYLDYGYTF. The CDR3 DNA is TGTGCCAGCAGTTACCTTGACTATGGCTACACCTTC.